This is a list of T cell receptor beta chains from one sample in a study of cytomegalovirus exposure and HLA in healthy donors. Some clones are missing from TCRdb's copy, which holds only in-frame ones; the method was immunoSEQ multiplex PCR. The sample has about 400,000 clones, 80% to 90% seen once. Sequencing input: PBMCs. The receptors were gathered from a woman between 18 and 30 years old in good health and CMV-seronegative. Both conserved end residues are part of each CDR3. Fields, in order: clone size, D gene, J gene, V gene, CDR3 DNA, CDR3 protein. A D gene is named only where the DNA matches it firmly. A row's size may be missing; if present it is once, few, many or a size class.

abundance: NA
d_gene: TRBD1
j_gene: TRBJ2-5
v_gene: TRBV6-1
CDR3nt: TGTGCCAGCAGTGACGGGACAGGGAAGACCCAGTACTTC
CDR3aa: CASSDGTGKTQYF

abundance: NA
d_gene: TRBD2
j_gene: TRBJ2-2
v_gene: TRBV4-1
CDR3nt: TGCGCCAGCAGCCAACCGTTTCGGGGTAGCGGGGGCGACGACGGGGAGCTGTTTTTT
CDR3aa: CASSQPFRGSGGDDGELFF

abundance: NA
d_gene: TRBD2
j_gene: TRBJ2-5
v_gene: TRBV7-9
CDR3nt: TGTGCCAGCAGCTTAGGGCCTAGCGGACAAGAGACCCAGTACTTC
CDR3aa: CASSLGPSGQETQYF

abundance: once
d_gene: TRBD2
j_gene: TRBJ2-7
v_gene: TRBV6-6
CDR3nt: TGTGCCAGCAGTTCTAGCGGGAGGGCCTACGAGCAGTACTTC
CDR3aa: CASSSSGRAYEQYF

abundance: NA
d_gene: TRBD1
j_gene: TRBJ1-1
v_gene: TRBV19
CDR3nt: TGTGCCAGTAGAAGCCGGACAGGGCCCACTGAAGCTTTCTTT
CDR3aa: CASRSRTGPTEAFF

abundance: NA
d_gene: NA
j_gene: TRBJ2-7
v_gene: TRBV6-6
CDR3nt: TGTGCCAGCAGTTACTTAATGTATTACGAGCAGTACTTC
CDR3aa: CASSYLMYYEQYF

abundance: NA
d_gene: NA
j_gene: TRBJ1-6
v_gene: TRBV28
CDR3nt: TGTGCCAGCAGTTTAGGGGGGGCACCGAGCTCCTATAATTCACCCCTCCACTTT
CDR3aa: CASSLGGAPSSYNSPLHF

abundance: few
d_gene: TRBD1
j_gene: TRBJ2-1
v_gene: TRBV19
CDR3nt: TGTGCCAGTAGACAGGGGAATGAGCAGTTCTTC
CDR3aa: CASRQGNEQFF

abundance: once
d_gene: NA
j_gene: TRBJ2-7
v_gene: TRBV28
CDR3nt: TGTGCCAGCAGTGCCATGGACAGATTCTACGAGCAGTACTTC
CDR3aa: CASSAMDRFYEQYF

abundance: NA
d_gene: NA
j_gene: TRBJ1-3
v_gene: TRBV6-1
CDR3nt: TGTGCCAGCAGTGACCGGGGGTCCGCCGGAAACACCATATATTTT
CDR3aa: CASSDRGSAGNTIYF

abundance: NA
d_gene: NA
j_gene: TRBJ1-1
v_gene: TRBV11-2
CDR3nt: TGTGCCAGCAGCTTAGTATCCCTGGCATCGCCCAACACTGAAGCTTTCTTT
CDR3aa: CASSLVSLASPNTEAFF

abundance: NA
d_gene: TRBD1
j_gene: TRBJ2-7
v_gene: TRBV28
CDR3nt: TGTGCCAGCAGTTTATGGAAAGGAGTGGGACAGGGGGCTGAGGAGCAGTACTTC
CDR3aa: CASSLWKGVGQGAEEQYF

abundance: NA
d_gene: TRBD1
j_gene: TRBJ1-1
v_gene: TRBV11-2
CDR3nt: TGTGCCAGCAGCGACTACAGGGGGCATAGGACTGAAGCTTTCTTT
CDR3aa: CASSDYRGHRTEAFF

abundance: NA
d_gene: NA
j_gene: TRBJ1-1
v_gene: TRBV19
CDR3nt: TGTGCCAGTAGTGAACAGATTTGGACTGAAGCTTTCTTT
CDR3aa: CASSEQIWTEAFF

abundance: NA
d_gene: NA
j_gene: TRBJ1-1
v_gene: TRBV11-3
CDR3nt: TGTGCCAGCAGCCCCGATGCGGGATCGGGCGCGGCTTTCTTT
CDR3aa: CASSPDAGSGAAFF

abundance: few
d_gene: NA
j_gene: TRBJ1-2
v_gene: TRBV29-1
CDR3nt: TGCAGCGTTGAAAAACAAAACGCTCTCTCTGGCTACACCTTC
CDR3aa: CSVEKQNALSGYTF

abundance: NA
d_gene: TRBD2
j_gene: TRBJ2-3
v_gene: TRBV13
CDR3nt: TGTGCCAGCAGCTTAGTTTATTCTAGCGGGGGGCGCACAGATACGCAGTATTTT
CDR3aa: CASSLVYSSGGRTDTQYF

abundance: few
d_gene: NA
j_gene: TRBJ1-1
v_gene: TRBV2
CDR3nt: TGTGCCAGCAGTGAAGCGCTGGCAGGACTTGAAGCTTTCTTT
CDR3aa: CASSEALAGLEAFF

abundance: NA
d_gene: TRBD1
j_gene: TRBJ1-4
v_gene: TRBV28
CDR3nt: TGTGCCAGCAGTTCACCGACAGGGGGGAATGAAAAACTGTTTTTT
CDR3aa: CASSSPTGGNEKLFF

abundance: NA
d_gene: NA
j_gene: TRBJ2-7
v_gene: TRBV5-1
CDR3nt: TGCGCCAGCAGCTTGGCCAGCGACAGCACTACCTACGAGCAGTACTTC
CDR3aa: CASSLASDSTTYEQYF

abundance: few
d_gene: NA
j_gene: TRBJ1-4
v_gene: TRBV27
CDR3nt: TGTGCCAGCAGTTATCGGACGGCCCGGGGGGGTGAAAAACTGTTTTTT
CDR3aa: CASSYRTARGGEKLFF

abundance: NA
d_gene: TRBD1
j_gene: TRBJ1-6
v_gene: TRBV11-2
CDR3nt: TGTGCCAGCAGCAAGGACAGGGGGCGTTCACCCCTCCACTTT
CDR3aa: CASSKDRGRSPLHF

abundance: NA
d_gene: NA
j_gene: TRBJ2-1
v_gene: TRBV19
CDR3nt: TGTGCCAGTAGTATCCTGGCGGTATACAATGAGCAGTTCTTC
CDR3aa: CASSILAVYNEQFF

abundance: NA
d_gene: TRBD1
j_gene: TRBJ2-7
v_gene: TRBV6-5
CDR3nt: TGTGCCAGCAGTTACTCTAGGGGGCGCGAGCAGTACTTC
CDR3aa: CASSYSRGREQYF

abundance: NA
d_gene: TRBD1
j_gene: TRBJ2-7
v_gene: TRBV30
CDR3nt: TGTGCCTGGAGCAGCCCGAGGACAGGGACATCCTACGAGCAGTACTTC
CDR3aa: CAWSSPRTGTSYEQYF

abundance: NA
d_gene: TRBD2
j_gene: TRBJ2-1
v_gene: TRBV7-3
CDR3nt: TGTGCCAGCAGCTTTACATGGGCTAGCGGGAGCCCCTACGATAGCAATGAGCAGTTCTTC
CDR3aa: CASSFTWASGSPYDSNEQFF

abundance: NA
d_gene: NA
j_gene: TRBJ2-2
v_gene: TRBV4-1
CDR3nt: TGCGCCAGCAGGAGTCGGACCGGGGAGCTGTTTTTT
CDR3aa: CASRSRTGELFF

abundance: NA
d_gene: NA
j_gene: TRBJ2-1
v_gene: TRBV27
CDR3nt: TGTGCCAGCAGTTTATATAGCGGAGGGGAGCAGTTCTTC
CDR3aa: CASSLYSGGEQFF

abundance: NA
d_gene: TRBD1
j_gene: TRBJ2-1
v_gene: TRBV10-3
CDR3nt: TGTGCCATCAGACCGGGACAGGGAGACGATGAGCAGTTCTTC
CDR3aa: CAIRPGQGDDEQFF

abundance: NA
d_gene: TRBD2
j_gene: TRBJ2-5
v_gene: TRBV23-1
CDR3nt: TGCGCCAGCAGTGCGGGGGACGAGACCCAGTACTTC
CDR3aa: CASSAGDETQYF

abundance: NA
d_gene: NA
j_gene: TRBJ2-1
v_gene: TRBV4-1
CDR3nt: TGCGCCAGCAGCCCAAACGGCAATGAGCAGTTCTTC
CDR3aa: CASSPNGNEQFF

abundance: NA
d_gene: TRBD2
j_gene: TRBJ2-3
v_gene: TRBV19
CDR3nt: TGTGCCAGTAGTTTGGGACTAGCGGGAGGGCCAGATACGCAGTATTTT
CDR3aa: CASSLGLAGGPDTQYF

abundance: NA
d_gene: NA
j_gene: TRBJ2-6
v_gene: TRBV6-5
CDR3nt: TGTGCCAGCAAAGTCTCAGGGACTGGGGCCAACGTCCTGACTTTC
CDR3aa: CASKVSGTGANVLTF